The T cell receptor (beta chain) described here comes from a study of blood T cell repertoires in COVID-19. Study background: Acute-phase and convalescent COVID-19 samples originated in the United States, Italy and Spain. PBMCs, B-cell-depleted T cells, or T cells were the source of the cDNA or gDNA that made up the material.

Per the original data handling: Reference gene primer amplification gave nucleated cell count estimates. Sequenced by immunoSEQ multiplex PCR; TCRdb stores in-frame clones only, minus some. V and J calls and clone size are copied from that table; D and trimming were computed from the DNA. Of some 71,000 clones in the sample, roughly nine tenths were seen once. J lost 1 base, V lost 2 bases, and 1 base had no gene match. This CDR3 contains 13 residues. The germline CDR1 and CDR2 sequences are GTSNPN and SVGIG (reference sequence). Sequenced: peripheral blood. The chain joins TRBV30 to TRBJ1-1, with TRBD1 matching 7 bases. This clonotype was sampled from a woman in her late teens or twenties with acute or convalescent COVID-19. The CDR3 loop reads CAWSRQGNTEAFF. The CDR3 DNA is TGTGCCTGGAGTAGACAGGGGAACACTGAAGCTTTCTTT. Combining the CDR3 with reference TRBV30 and TRBJ1-1 gives the whole variable domain SQTIHQWPATLVQPVGSPLSLECTVEGTSNPNLYWYRQAAGRGLQLLFYSVGIGQISSEVPQNLSASRPQDRQFILSSKKLLLSDSGFYLCAWSRQGNTEAFFGQGTRLTVV.